The present T cell receptor beta chain was sequenced within a study of T cells in Graves' hyperthyroidism and ophthalmopathy. In patients aged 18 to 65, hyperthyroidism was newly diagnosed, with duration under 2 months. The PBMCs were sourced from fresh peripheral blood (around 9.9 ml). Amplified TCR beta CDR3 regions came from RNA transcripts. TCR CDR3 underwent first-round RT-PCR with the HTBI primer set. TCRdb recomputed calls from the multiplex PCR reads with MiXCR, one row per CDR3 protein. This sample has roughly 700,000 distinct CDR3 sequences, with approximately 15% found just once. This clonotype was detected only once. The source material was blood. This receptor was taken from a man between 50 and 59 years old with Graves' hyperthyroidism.

The CDR3 loop reads CASSQTGIMRKLFF. Here the CDR3 DNA reads TGCGCCAGCAGCCAAACAGGGATAATGAGGAAACTGTTTTTT. V and J are TRBV4-1 and TRBJ1-4; D might be TRBD1 (6 bases). This CDR3 is built from 14 residues. The V gene's germline CDR1 is MGHRA and CDR2 YSYEKL. Trimming removed 2 bases at V and 11 bases at J, with 15 bases between.